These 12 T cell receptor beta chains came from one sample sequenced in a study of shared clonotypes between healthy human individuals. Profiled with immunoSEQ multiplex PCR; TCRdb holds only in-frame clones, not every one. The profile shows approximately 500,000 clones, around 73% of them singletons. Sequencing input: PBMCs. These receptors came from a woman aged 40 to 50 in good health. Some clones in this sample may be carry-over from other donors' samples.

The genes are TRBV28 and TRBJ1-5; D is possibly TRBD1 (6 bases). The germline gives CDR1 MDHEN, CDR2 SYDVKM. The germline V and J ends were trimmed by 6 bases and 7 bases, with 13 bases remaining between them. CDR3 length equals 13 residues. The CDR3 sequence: CASRTGGAQPQHF. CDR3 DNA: TGTGCCAGCAGAACGGGGGGCGCGCAGCCCCAGCATTTT.

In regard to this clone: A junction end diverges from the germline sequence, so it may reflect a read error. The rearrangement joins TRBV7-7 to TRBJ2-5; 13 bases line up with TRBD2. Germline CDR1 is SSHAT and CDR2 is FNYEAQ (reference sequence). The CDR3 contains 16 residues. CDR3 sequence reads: CASSLGLAGELETQYF. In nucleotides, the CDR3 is TGTGCTAGCAGCTTAGGACTAGCGGGAGAGTTAGAGACCCAGTACTTC.

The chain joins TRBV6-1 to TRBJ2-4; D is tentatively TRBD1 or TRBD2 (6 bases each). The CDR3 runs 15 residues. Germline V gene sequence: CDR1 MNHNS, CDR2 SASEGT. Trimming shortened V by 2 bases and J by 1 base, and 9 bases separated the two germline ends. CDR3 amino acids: CASSEPGAAKNIQYF. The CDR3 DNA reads TGTGCCAGCAGTGAACCGGGGGCGGCCAAAAACATTCAGTACTTC.

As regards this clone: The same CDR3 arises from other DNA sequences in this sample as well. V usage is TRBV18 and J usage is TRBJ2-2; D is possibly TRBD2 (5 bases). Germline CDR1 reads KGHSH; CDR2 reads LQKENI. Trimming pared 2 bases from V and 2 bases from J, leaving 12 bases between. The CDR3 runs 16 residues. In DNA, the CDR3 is TGTGCCAGCTCACCAAACGGCGGGTCTAACACCGGGGAGCTGTTTTTT. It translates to CASSPNGGSNTGELFF.

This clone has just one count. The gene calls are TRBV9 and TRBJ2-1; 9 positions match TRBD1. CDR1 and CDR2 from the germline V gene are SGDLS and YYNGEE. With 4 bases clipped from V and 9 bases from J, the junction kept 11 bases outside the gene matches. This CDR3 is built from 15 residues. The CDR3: CASSSRTGEDSEQFF. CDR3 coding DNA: TGTGCCAGCAGCTCCCGGACAGGGGAAGACAGTGAGCAGTTCTTC.

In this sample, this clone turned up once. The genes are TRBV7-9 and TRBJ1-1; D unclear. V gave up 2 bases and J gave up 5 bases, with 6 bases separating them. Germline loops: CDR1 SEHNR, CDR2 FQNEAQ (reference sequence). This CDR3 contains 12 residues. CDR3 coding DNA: TGTGCCAGCAGCTTACTAGAGACTGAAGCTTTCTTT. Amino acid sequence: CASSLLETEAFF. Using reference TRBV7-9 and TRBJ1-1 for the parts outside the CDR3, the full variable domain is DTGVSQNPRHKITKRGQNVTFRCDPISEHNRLYWYRQTLGQGPEFLTYFQNEAQLEKSRLLSDRFSAERPKGSFSTLEIQRTEQGDSAMYLCASSLLETEAFFGQGTRLTVV.

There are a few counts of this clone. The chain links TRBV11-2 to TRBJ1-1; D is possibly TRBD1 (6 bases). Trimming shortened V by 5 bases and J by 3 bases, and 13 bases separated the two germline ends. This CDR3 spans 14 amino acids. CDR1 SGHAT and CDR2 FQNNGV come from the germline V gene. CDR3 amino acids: CASSAGGSDTEAFF. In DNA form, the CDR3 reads TGTGCCAGCAGCGCGGGGGGCTCAGACACTGAAGCTTTCTTT. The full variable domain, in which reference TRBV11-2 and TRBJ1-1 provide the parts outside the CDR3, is EAGVAQSPRYKIIEKRQSVAFWCNPISGHATLYWYQQILGQGPKLLIQFQNNGVVDDSQLPKDRFSAERLKGVDSTLKIQPAKLEDSAVYLCASSAGGSDTEAFFGQGTRLTVV.

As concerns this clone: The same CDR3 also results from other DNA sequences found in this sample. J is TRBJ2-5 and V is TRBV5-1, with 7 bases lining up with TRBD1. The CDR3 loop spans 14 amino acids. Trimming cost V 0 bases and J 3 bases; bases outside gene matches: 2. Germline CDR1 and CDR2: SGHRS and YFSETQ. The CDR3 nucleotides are TGCGCCAGCAGCTTGGACAGGGGTGAAGAGACCCAGTACTTC. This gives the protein CASSLDRGEETQYF.

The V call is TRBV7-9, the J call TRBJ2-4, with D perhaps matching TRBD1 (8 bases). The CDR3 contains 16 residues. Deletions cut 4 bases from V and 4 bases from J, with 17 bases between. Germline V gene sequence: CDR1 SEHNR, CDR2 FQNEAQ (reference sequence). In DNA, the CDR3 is TGTGCCAGCAGCTCCTGGACAGGGAGGGCGAAAAACATTCAGTACTTC. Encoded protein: CASSSWTGRAKNIQYF.

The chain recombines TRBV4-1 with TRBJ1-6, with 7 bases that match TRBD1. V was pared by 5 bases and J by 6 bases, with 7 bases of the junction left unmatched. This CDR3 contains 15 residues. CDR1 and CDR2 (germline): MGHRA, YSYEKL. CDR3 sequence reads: CASSDRDSVNSPLHF. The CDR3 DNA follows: TGCGCCAGCAGCGACCGGGACAGCGTTAATTCACCCCTCCACTTT.

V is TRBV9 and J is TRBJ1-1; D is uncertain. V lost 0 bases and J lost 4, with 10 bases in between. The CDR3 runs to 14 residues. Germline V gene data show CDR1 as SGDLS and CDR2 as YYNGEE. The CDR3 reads CASSVAWEGTEAFF. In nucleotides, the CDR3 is TGTGCCAGCAGCGTAGCCTGGGAGGGCACTGAAGCTTTCTTT. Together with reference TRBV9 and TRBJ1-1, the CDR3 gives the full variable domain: DSGVTQTPKHLITATGQRVTLRCSPRSGDLSVYWYQQSLDQGLQFLIQYYNGEERAKGNILERFSAQQFPDLHSELNLSSLELGDSALYFCASSVAWEGTEAFFGQGTRLTVV.

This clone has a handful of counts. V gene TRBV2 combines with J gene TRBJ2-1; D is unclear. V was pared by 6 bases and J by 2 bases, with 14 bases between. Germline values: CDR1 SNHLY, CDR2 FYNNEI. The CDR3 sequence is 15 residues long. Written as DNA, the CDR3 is TGTGCCAGCAGCTTAGTTCCAGAGGCCTACAATGAGCAGTTCTTC. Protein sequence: CASSLVPEAYNEQFF.